This T cell receptor (beta chain) was captured in a study of T cell responses to AZD1222 COVID-19 vaccine (dated by TCRdb to the early 2020s). In terms of the full investigation: TCR sequencing covered over 230 trial participants: 207 given two doses of AZD1222 and around 26 given two doses of MenACWY control vaccine. Trial participants were enrolled by age into 18-55, 56-69 and 70-plus year subgroups, with about 150, 27 and 61 TCR-sequenced participants respectively.

The sample's time point label, decoded: about 28 days (+/-7) after the second vaccine dose. AZD1222 recipients given second doses at about 4 weeks or at about 12 weeks were pooled, since spike-specific TCR depth and breadth were not found to differ between the two schedules. Samples from vaccinated people were obtained from the UK trials COV001 and COV002, which included a single-blind randomized controlled phase 2/3 trial of AZD1222 (ChAdOx1 nCoV-19) in healthy adults. Trial participant PBMC samples were collected at day 0 and day 28 after the second dose for TCRbeta chain sequencing. Trimming takes 6 bases off V and 9 bases off J; junction bases not matched to a gene: 8. The germline V gene supplies CDR1 MNHEY and CDR2 SVGAGI. From the cysteine up to the phenylalanine, the CDR3 has a length of 13 residues. Only the CDR3 region is kept as DNA, spanning 39 bases read in frame from base 1. The CDR3 regions of human TCRbeta chains were analyzed by immunosequencing. Regarding the original processing steps: TCRs in the repertoires were compared against a reference library of SARS-CoV-2-specific TCRs that had been generated with the MIRA antigen-specificity platform. Breadth was defined as the fraction of unique TCRs that were SARS-CoV-2-associated. Depth was defined as the fraction of total T cells that were SARS-CoV-2-associated. Using the MIRA data, each spike-specific TCR was assigned both to the spike region to which the TCR was reactive and to a CD4 or CD8 class. Log10-transformed breadth and depth values were compared by one-way ANOVA with Sidak's multiple comparisons tests. The clones in this table, taken by TCRdb from immuneACCESS, are in-frame only. Not every clone is retained; where verified, under half of the shortfall comes from an unresolved V gene, and the cause of the rest is unknown. That table furnishes V, J and clone size, whereas the DNA furnished D and trimming. The sample contains 100,000 to 150,000 clones, more than 80% of them found a single time. Around 4.4% of the sample is held by the ten biggest clonotypes.

With respect to this clone: Its antigen has not been determined. It has no much larger one-base neighbor in the sample; base qualities were not kept.

The study at large found these results: Participants were mostly white British and included more females than males, and it was suggested by the authors that clonal diversity may have been underestimated. Only a handful of AZD1222 recipients were SARS-CoV-2 seropositive at baseline, limiting conclusions about previously exposed vaccinees. A significant rise in spike-specific TCR breadth and depth was observed after two AZD1222 doses relative to day 0 and relative to MenACWY recipients. Reportedly, close to half of the unique spike-specific TCRs recognized epitopes lying outside the regions that are mutated in the B.1.351 and B.1.1.7 variants. In the small 56-69-year group, the increase in depth fell short of significance, most likely because of low power. No day 14 peak-response samples were available, so repertoires were characterized only after the peak T cell response. The whole spike protein was spanned by vaccine-associated CD4 TCRs, and dominant responses were seen in regions 160-218 and 743-854.

Here the sequenced sample was peripheral blood, taken 28 days after the second AZD1222 dose. The source of this sequence is an adult who received the AZD1222 COVID-19 vaccine. The receptor chain draws on TRBV6-5 and TRBJ1-5; TRBD1 aligns with 7 central bases. The nucleotide sequence is given as TGTGCCAGCAGCCAGGGGGGAGTTAGGCCCCAGCATTTT. The resulting protein is CASSQGGVRPQHF.